The entry that follows covers one T cell receptor beta chain sequence. The data were obtained in a study of T cells after yellow fever vaccination. The V end lost 3 bases, the J end lost 5 bases, and 14 bases lay between the germline ends. In germline, CDR1 is MGHRA, CDR2 YSYEKL. The CDR3 has 14 amino acids. Generation of TCR cDNA used 5'RACE template switching (which added a universal primer site and UMIs). In TCRdb, the 5' RACE reads were re-called with MiXCR into one record per CDR3 protein. The table records 350,000 to 450,000 distinct CDR3 sequences, roughly 6.1% of them present only once. The chain is built from TRBV4-1 and TRBJ2-7; D tentatively reads TRBD1 or TRBD2 (6 bases each). Specimen: PBMCs, collected 5 days after the yellow fever booster vaccination. The clonotype was recovered from a young man who received the YFV17D yellow fever vaccine. In DNA form, the CDR3 reads TGCGCCAGCAGCCACCCCAGAGGGGGGAACGAGCAGTACTTC. This translates into CASSHPRGGNEQYF.